This entry lists 9 T cell receptor beta chains sequenced from one sample in a study of T cell responses to AZD1222 COVID-19 vaccine. The table came from immunoSEQ multiplex PCR; TCRdb's copy has only in-frame clones and leaves some out. The data contain some 180,000 clones, roughly 85% of them singletons. Source: peripheral blood, taken 28 days after the second AZD1222 dose. The receptors stem from an adult who received the AZD1222 COVID-19 vaccine.

The chain recombines TRBV6-1 with TRBJ1-6; D is undetermined. Trimming stripped 1 base from V and 9 bases from J, with 4 bases between. The V gene's germline CDR1 is MNHNS and CDR2 SASEGT. The length of the CDR3 is 12 residues. As DNA, the CDR3 is TGTGCCAGCAGTGAAGTAGTTTCACCCCTCCACTTT. It codes for CASSEVVSPLHF.

The V and J genes are TRBV5-6 and TRBJ1-2, with D uncertain. This CDR3 has 14 residues. Germline CDR1 is SGHDT and CDR2 is YYEEEE. The V end lost 1 base, the J end lost 2 bases, and 9 bases lay between the germline ends. DNA for the CDR3: TGTGCCAGCAGCTTGTCAGCACGGAACTATGGCTACACCTTC. Its protein is CASSLSARNYGYTF.

This chain joins TRBV12-2 and TRBJ1-4; the listed D gene, TRBD1, was not tested against the DNA. TRBV12-2 is noted as a pseudogene. This CDR3 spans 16 amino acids. CDR3 bases: TGTGCAAGTCGCTTGAGACAGGGGGACTGTTACGAAAAACTGTTTTTT. Translating it yields CASRLRQGDCYEKLFF.

This chain uses TRBV4-1 with TRBJ2-2, with 8 nucleotides matching TRBD1. In germline, CDR1 is MGHRA, CDR2 YSYEKL. V trimming: 1 base; J trimming: 4 bases; junction bases outside the gene matches: 11. CDR3 length equals 18 residues. The CDR3 spells CASSQGRIGRGLTGELFF. In DNA form, the CDR3 reads TGCGCCAGCAGCCAAGGTCGTATTGGCAGGGGGCTCACCGGGGAGCTGTTTTTT.

The chain joins TRBV6-5 to TRBJ1-2, with D maybe TRBD1 (6 bases). The CDR3 covers 13 residues. In germline, CDR1 is MNHEY, CDR2 SVGAGI. V was trimmed by 6 bases and J by 2 bases, leaving 10 bases between them. For the CDR3, the DNA is TGTGCCAGCAGGAAGGGGGGCAACTATGGCTACACCTTC. It codes for CASRKGGNYGYTF.

This rearrangement joins TRBV14 to TRBJ2-3; D might be TRBD1 (5 bases). CDR3 length: 15 amino acids. The V end was cut by 0 bases, the J end by 2 bases, with 9 bases between. CDR1 SGHDN and CDR2 FVKESK come from the germline V gene. In nucleotides, the CDR3 is TGTGCCAGCAGCCAAGATCCAGGGCACACAGATACGCAGTATTTT. Encoded protein: CASSQDPGHTDTQYF.

The CDR3 coding sequence is TGTGCCAGCAGCCCTAGGGGGGGACAACTAGGGGAAAAACTGTTTTTT. This translates into CASSPRGGQLGEKLFF. The chain is built from TRBV6-2 or TRBV6-3 and TRBJ1-4; weak D call: TRBD1 (6 bases). Germline CDR1 and CDR2: MNHEY and SVGEGT. Deletions cut 6 bases from V and 8 bases from J, with 22 bases between. The length of the CDR3 is 16 residues.

The chain couples TRBV5-4 to TRBJ2-7, with D maybe TRBD1 (6 bases). Trimming stripped 4 bases from V and 3 bases from J, with 11 bases between. From germline, CDR1 is SGHNT and CDR2 YYREEE (reference sequence). This CDR3 is 13 amino acids long. CDR3: CASSPNRDYEQYF. The CDR3 nucleotides are TGTGCCAGCAGCCCTAACAGGGACTACGAGCAGTACTTC.

This chain connects TRBV10-1 to TRBJ2-7, with 9 bases identical to TRBD1. V trimming: 5 bases; J trimming: 5 bases; junction bases outside the gene matches: 4. Germline values: CDR1 WNHNN, CDR2 SYGVQD (reference sequence). This CDR3 is 13 amino acids long. Here the CDR3 DNA reads TGCGCCAGCAGTCGGGACAGGGTCCACGAGCAGTACTTC. Amino acids: CASSRDRVHEQYF.